A single sample is the source of the 32 T cell receptor beta chains below, sequenced in a study of graft-versus-host responses after intestinal transplantation. Intraepithelial and lamina propria lymphocytes were isolated from graft specimens. Sequenced by immunoSEQ multiplex PCR; TCRdb stores in-frame clones only, minus some. Among about 20,000 clones listed, around 77% were seen once. Material: ileum tissue, obtained 12 days after intestinal transplant. The receptors here all came from a human patient who received an intestinal transplant, so some T cells may come from the graft donor.

V usage is TRBV15 and J usage is TRBJ2-3, with TRBD2 matching over 9 bases. Germline V gene data show CDR1 as LNHNV and CDR2 as YYDKDF (reference sequence). Trimming removed 6 bases from V and 5 bases from J; junction bases left unmatched: 3. The CDR3 loop spans 13 amino acids. CDR3 amino acids: CATRVAGEDTQYF. In DNA, the CDR3 is TGTGCCACCAGGGTAGCGGGGGAAGATACGCAGTATTTT.

This rearrangement joins TRBV7-3 to TRBJ2-3, with 12 bases that match TRBD2. Unmatched junction bases numbered 8, after V lost 2 bases and J lost 11 bases. CDR3 length equals 15 residues. Germline assignment: CDR1 SGHTA and CDR2 FQGTGA. The CDR3, as DNA: TGTGCCAGCAGCTTAGCGACGACTAGCGGGGGACTGCAGTATTTT. Translated: CASSLATTSGGLQYF.

The V gene is TRBV6-5, the J gene TRBJ2-1; D gene unclear. The germline V and J ends were trimmed by 7 bases and 13 bases, with 14 bases remaining between them. Germline assignment: CDR1 MNHEY and CDR2 SVGAGI. The CDR3 runs 11 residues. The CDR3: CASMSAYHQFF. The CDR3 DNA is TGTGCCAGCATGAGCGCCTATCATCAGTTCTTC.

This chain joins TRBV2 and TRBJ1-1; D might be TRBD1 (6 bases). The CDR3 totals 15 residues. Deletions cut 6 bases from V and 0 bases from J, with 14 bases between. The germline CDR1 and CDR2 sequences are SNHLY and FYNNEI. The CDR3 DNA reads as TGTGCCAGCAGCACGGGGGGCCCCTTGAACACTGAAGCTTTCTTT. Translating it yields CASSTGGPLNTEAFF. Full variable domain (missing parts from reference TRBV2 and TRBJ1-1): EPEVTQTPSHQVTQMGQEVILRCVPISNHLYFYWYRQILGQKVEFLVSFYNNEISEKSEIFDDQFSVERPDGSNFTLKIRSTKLEDSAMYFCASSTGGPLNTEAFFGQGTRLTVV.

The rearrangement uses TRBV6-6 and TRBJ2-7; tentative D call: TRBD1 (6 bases). The CDR3 sequence is 14 residues long. Germline CDR1 and CDR2: MNHNY and SVGAGI (reference sequence). V gave up 1 base and J gave up 0 bases, with 7 bases separating them. Written as DNA, the CDR3 is TGTGCCAGCAGTTACTGGGACAACTCCTACGAGCAGTACTTC. As protein: CASSYWDNSYEQYF.

The rearrangement uses TRBV6-4 and TRBJ2-3, with D tentatively TRBD2 (7 bases). V shed 2 bases and J shed 2 bases, with 8 bases lying between them. The CDR3 contains 14 residues. The germline V gene encodes CDR1 MRHNA and CDR2 SNTAGT. The CDR3 DNA follows: TGTGCCAGCAGTGACGGGGGGGCCACAGATACGCAGTATTTT. Amino acids: CASSDGGATDTQYF.

The chain employs TRBV28 and TRBJ2-1; 10 bases map to TRBD1. The V gene's germline CDR1 is MDHEN and CDR2 SYDVKM. The junction had 2 bases not matched to a gene; V was cut back by 3 bases and J by 9 bases. The CDR3 is 13 amino acids. The CDR3 reads CASSLDRGFEQFF. CDR3 bases: TGTGCCAGCAGTTTGGACAGGGGGTTTGAGCAGTTCTTC.

This clone has only one observation. The rearrangement joins TRBV4-1 to TRBJ2-2; 10 bases agree with TRBD2. Per the germline V gene, CDR1 is MGHRA and CDR2 is YSYEKL. The J segment lost 6 bases and the V segment lost 3 bases, leaving 7 bases of the junction unmatched. This CDR3 comprises 16 residues. This CDR3 is CASSHPSGGAAGELFF. The CDR3 nucleotides are TGCGCCAGCAGCCACCCCAGCGGGGGGGCCGCCGGGGAGCTGTTTTTT.

This clone was counted once. CDR3 region: CASSSQTYKTEAFF. DNA for the CDR3: TGTGCCAGCAGCTCGCAAACCTATAAAACTGAAGCTTTCTTT. This chain joins TRBV5-8 and TRBJ1-1, with unresolved D. There are 14 residues in the CDR3. Per germline, CDR1 SGHTS and CDR2 YDEGEE. The V end lost 3 bases, the J end lost 5 bases, and 14 bases lay between the germline ends.

This clone was counted between two and nine times. This sequence joins TRBV7-9 and TRBJ2-7, with a tentative D call TRBD2 (5 bases). The germline V gene encodes CDR1 SEHNR and CDR2 FQNEAQ (reference sequence). V dropped 5 bases and J dropped 5 bases, with 13 bases sitting between them. The CDR3 length is 13 residues. In DNA form, the CDR3 reads TGTGCCAGCAGCCCAGCGGCGGAGGACGAGCAGTACTTC. It is translated as CASSPAAEDEQYF.

This clone was recorded a few times. This chain connects TRBV7-9 to TRBJ1-1, with D possibly matching TRBD1 (5 bases). The germline V gene has CDR1 SEHNR and CDR2 FQNEAQ (reference sequence). Trimming removed 7 bases at V and 2 bases at J, with 11 bases between. This CDR3 comprises 13 residues. The CDR3 DNA is TGTGCCAGCACCCCGACAGCCAACACTGAAGCTTTCTTT. Its protein product is CASTPTANTEAFF.

This clone is classed as medium-sized (0.01 to 0.1%). This sample also contains other DNA sequences that code for the same CDR3. The chain has TRBV18 and TRBJ2-7, with 9 positions matching TRBD1. Germline V CDR1 and CDR2: KGHSH, LQKENI. The CDR3 runs 15 residues. The V and J ends lost 6 bases and 3 bases, in that order; junction bases with no gene match: 9. Written as DNA, the CDR3 is TGTGCCAGCTCCCCTCCGGGACAGGGTCGCTACGAGCAGTACTTC. Translation: CASSPPGQGRYEQYF.

The chain combines TRBV4-1 with TRBJ1-1; D unclear. Trimming took off 0 bases at V and 1 base at J, with 12 bases between the two ends. The CDR3 consists of 16 residues. Germline V CDR1 and CDR2: MGHRA, YSYEKL. The CDR3 nucleotides read TGCGCCAGCAGCCAAGATCCCACTAACCGGAACACTGAAGCTTTCTTT. Translated, it gives CASSQDPTNRNTEAFF.

This clone was detected only once. V and J are TRBV5-4 and TRBJ2-1; tentatively, D is TRBD2 (7 bases). Looked up from germline, CDR1 is SGHNT and CDR2 is YYREEE (reference sequence). This CDR3 has 16 residues. Trimming shortened V by 3 bases and J by 4 bases, and 17 bases separated the two germline ends. CDR3 sequence reads: CASSSSGGAIYNEQFF. In nucleotides, the CDR3 is TGTGCCAGCAGCTCCTCTGGGGGGGCAATTTACAATGAGCAGTTCTTC.

This chain joins TRBV7-6 and TRBJ1-5; 10 bases align to TRBD1. V lost 1 base, J lost 11 bases, and 8 bases stayed unmatched. From germline, CDR1 is SGHVS and CDR2 FNYEAQ. This CDR3 is built from 15 residues. The CDR3 DNA reads as TGTGCCAGCAGCTTAGGGGGGGGACAGGGGTTGGCCCAGCATTTT. This gives the protein CASSLGGGQGLAQHF.

This clone was found a few times. The V and J genes are TRBV7-2 and TRBJ2-1; D unresolved. V lost 2 bases to trimming and J lost 2 bases, with 10 bases between them. The CDR3 runs 15 residues. Germline V CDR1 and CDR2: SGHTA, FQGNSA. The CDR3 sequence is CASSLSRLAYNEQFF. The CDR3 nucleotides read TGTGCCAGCAGCTTAAGCCGGCTAGCCTACAATGAGCAGTTCTTC.

The gene calls are TRBV4-3 and TRBJ1-2; D is unresolved. Between the trimmed V and J ends, which lost 2 bases and 8 bases, there was a span of 9 bases. CDR1 is LGHNA and CDR2 is YSLEER in the germline V gene. The CDR3 runs to 12 residues. The CDR3 region is CASSQFNSGYTF. The CDR3 coding sequence is TGCGCCAGCAGCCAATTTAACAGCGGCTACACCTTC.

This chain connects TRBV12-5 to TRBJ2-3; D ambiguous. Trimming cost V 5 bases and J 4 bases, with 7 bases left between them. Germline V gene sequence: CDR1 LGHNT, CDR2 FRNRAP. There are 12 residues in the CDR3. CDR3 residues: CASGPLPDTQYF. In nucleotides, the CDR3 is TGTGCTAGTGGTCCCCTTCCAGATACGCAGTATTTT. Together with reference TRBV12-5 and TRBJ2-3, the CDR3 gives the full variable domain: DARVTQTPRHKVTEMGQEVTMRCQPILGHNTVFWYRQTMMQGLELLAYFRNRAPLDDSGMPKDRFSAEMPDATLATLKIQPSEPRDSAVYFCASGPLPDTQYFGPGTRLTVL.

In its sample, this clone was seen once. The J gene is TRBJ2-1, the V gene TRBV7-3; the match to TRBD2 covers 8 bases. The CDR3 length is 17 residues. With V trimmed by 5 bases and J by 3 bases, 12 bases remained unmatched. Germline CDR1 and CDR2: SGHTA and FQGTGA. The CDR3 loop reads CASSPNRGGGLYNEQFF. The DNA for the CDR3 is TGTGCCAGCAGCCCCAACCGGGGGGGAGGCCTCTACAATGAGCAGTTCTTC.

The chain couples TRBV5-4 to TRBJ2-7; D is possibly TRBD2 (6 bases). Trimming shortened V by 4 bases and J by 1 base, and 12 bases separated the two germline ends. Per the germline V gene, CDR1 is SGHNT and CDR2 is YYREEE (reference sequence). This CDR3 is built from 14 residues. The CDR3 region has the DNA TGTGCCAGCAGCCAAGTGGGGGGATCCTACGAGCAGTACTTC. Its protein is CASSQVGGSYEQYF.

V gene TRBV2 combines with J gene TRBJ2-5; 8 positions agree with TRBD2. The CDR3 loop spans 14 amino acids. From germline, CDR1 is SNHLY and CDR2 FYNNEI. V dropped 4 bases and J dropped 2; count of bases not matched to a gene: 3. For the CDR3, the DNA is TGTGCCAGCAGTGCGGTAGCGGGGCAAGAGACCCAGTACTTC. Translated, it gives CASSAVAGQETQYF.

The genes are TRBV11-2 and TRBJ1-1; D is undetermined. The ends were cut back, 3 bases at V and 3 bases at J, with 11 bases in the middle. Germline values: CDR1 SGHAT, CDR2 FQNNGV. The length of the CDR3 is 14 residues. CDR3 amino acids: CASSLRHTHTEAFF. CDR3 coding DNA: TGTGCCAGCAGCTTGCGGCATACCCACACTGAAGCTTTCTTT.

The chain carries TRBV7-2 and TRBJ1-5, with 10 bases that match TRBD1. V shed 1 base, J shed 5 bases, and the junction held 5 bases outside the gene matches. CDR3 length: 16 amino acids. Looked up from germline, CDR1 is SGHTA and CDR2 is FQGNSA. CDR3 protein: CASSLVTGGAHQPQHF. Written as DNA, the CDR3 is TGTGCCAGCAGCTTAGTGACAGGGGGCGCGCATCAGCCCCAGCATTTT.

CDR3 in DNA: TGTGCCAGCAGCTTAGCAGGGCACACCGGGGAGCTGTTTTTT. It yields the protein CASSLAGHTGELFF. The rearrangement links TRBV11-2 to TRBJ2-2; the D gene is possibly TRBD1 (5 bases). V was pared by 1 base and J by 3 bases, with 6 bases between. The CDR3 loop spans 14 amino acids. Germline values: CDR1 SGHAT, CDR2 FQNNGV.

The gene calls are TRBV9 and TRBJ1-2, with 10 bases matching TRBD1. The CDR3 runs 14 residues. The ends lost 4 bases at V and 4 bases at J; junction bases unmatched: 4. Germline V gene lookup returns CDR1 SGDLS and CDR2 YYNGEE. CDR3 sequence: CASSPDRGLYGYTF. For the CDR3, the DNA is TGTGCCAGCAGCCCCGACAGGGGGCTCTATGGCTACACCTTC.

The chain combines TRBV9 with TRBJ1-1, with a tentative D call TRBD1 (6 bases). The V gene lost 3 bases and the J gene lost 9 bases, with 18 bases spanning the gap. Germline CDR1 and CDR2: SGDLS and YYNGEE. The CDR3 spans 14 residues. CDR3 protein: CASSEGGQVEKAFF. The CDR3 region has the DNA TGTGCCAGCAGCGAGGGGGGGCAGGTCGAAAAAGCTTTCTTT.

As concerns this clone: An end of the junction does not agree with germline; a read error may underlie this. This sequence joins TRBV4-1 and TRBJ1-4; D perhaps matches TRBD1 (6 bases). CDR3 length: 14 residues. CDR1 and CDR2 from the germline V gene are MGHRA and YSYEKL. The CDR3 DNA is TGTGCCAGCAGGGAACAGGGCCCCAATGAAAAACTGTTTTTT. Protein: CASREQGPNEKLFF.

This clone was counted only a few times. The chain is built from TRBV5-1 and TRBJ2-2; TRBD1 is a possible D gene (5 bases). The CDR3 extends over 16 amino acids. Germline V CDR1 and CDR2: SGHRS, YFSETQ. Trimming removed 4 bases at V and 5 bases at J, with 18 bases between. The CDR3 reads CASSPGAGDKTGELFF. The CDR3 DNA reads as TGCGCCAGCAGCCCTGGGGCAGGTGATAAGACCGGGGAGCTGTTTTTT.

The chain combines TRBV7-9 with TRBJ2-7, with TRBD1 as a possible D gene (6 bases). The CDR3 has 17 amino acids. Germline CDR1 and CDR2: SEHNR and FQNEAQ (reference sequence). V lost 3 bases to trimming and J lost 3 bases, with 21 bases between them. CDR3 residues: CASSFSTRGPYYYEQYF. The CDR3 region has the DNA TGTGCCAGCAGCTTTTCTACCAGGGGCCCCTACTACTACGAGCAGTACTTC.

CDR3 sequence (DNA): TGTGCCAGCTCACTTTCCTGTTGTAATGAAAAACTGTTTTTT. Encoded protein: CASSLSCCNEKLFF. The chain employs TRBV18 and TRBJ1-4; D unresolved. Deletions cut 4 bases from V and 4 bases from J, with 10 bases between. The CDR3 covers 14 residues. CDR1 is KGHSH and CDR2 is LQKENI in the germline V gene.

This chain uses TRBV10-2 with TRBJ2-2; TRBD1 might be the D (6 bases). This CDR3 is built from 14 residues. Germline values: CDR1 WSHSY, CDR2 SAAADI. V lost 10 bases to trimming and J lost 8 bases, with 20 bases between them. Here the CDR3 reads CATTPGVLTGELFF. Written as DNA, the CDR3 is TGCGCCACGACTCCAGGGGTGCTGACGGGGGAGCTGTTTTTT.

The chain employs TRBV5-1 and TRBJ2-7; 8 nucleotides agree with TRBD2. Germline CDR1 and CDR2: SGHRS and YFSETQ. This CDR3 is 16 amino acids long. V was pared by 5 bases and J by 2 bases, with 12 bases of the junction left unmatched. This CDR3 is CASRGTSGGTPYEQYF. In DNA, the CDR3 is TGCGCCAGCAGGGGTACAAGCGGGGGCACCCCCTACGAGCAGTACTTC.